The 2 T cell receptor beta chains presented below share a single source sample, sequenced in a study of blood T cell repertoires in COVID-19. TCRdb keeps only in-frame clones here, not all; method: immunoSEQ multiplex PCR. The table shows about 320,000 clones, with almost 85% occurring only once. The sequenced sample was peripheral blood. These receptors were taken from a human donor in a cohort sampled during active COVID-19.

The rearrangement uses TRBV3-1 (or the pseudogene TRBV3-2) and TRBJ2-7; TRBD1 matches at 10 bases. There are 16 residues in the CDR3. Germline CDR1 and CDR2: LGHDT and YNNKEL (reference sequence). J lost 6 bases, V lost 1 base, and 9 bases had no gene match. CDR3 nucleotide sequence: TGTGCCAGCAGCCAAGGCCGGGACAGGGGAGATGGCGAGCAGTACTTC. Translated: CASSQGRDRGDGEQYF.

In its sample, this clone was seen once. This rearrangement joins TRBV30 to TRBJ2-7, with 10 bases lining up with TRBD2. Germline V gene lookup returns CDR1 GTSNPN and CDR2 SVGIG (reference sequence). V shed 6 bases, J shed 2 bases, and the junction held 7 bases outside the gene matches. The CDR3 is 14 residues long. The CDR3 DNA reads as TGTGCCTGCCGGGGCGGACTAGCGGCCTACGAGCAGTACTTC. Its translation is CACRGGLAAYEQYF.